This T cell receptor (beta chain) was sequenced for a study of OX40 agonist ivuxolimab in advanced cancers. Turning to the study itself: Cancers in dose escalation were hepatocellular, melanoma, renal cell and head and neck. Three partial responders included one hepatocellular carcinoma patient and two cutaneous melanoma patients.

The study, taken as a whole, reports: More expanded clones were found, on average, in CD8+ than in CD4+ T cells.

Trimming removed 4 bases from V and 3 bases from J, with 14 bases in between. Germline V CDR1 and CDR2: SGHRS, YFSETQ. CDR3 length: 15 amino acids. Assay: immunoSEQ multiplex PCR; the TCRdb copy retains only in-frame clones and omits some. The profile shows 77,000 or so clones, around 85% of them singletons. This clone came up once. Its cognate antigen is unknown. This chain links TRBV5-1 with TRBJ1-5; D is perhaps TRBD1 (6 bases). The receptor comes from an adult with an advanced solid tumor such as melanoma, head and neck, liver or kidney cancer. Sequenced here: CD4+ or CD8+ T cells sorted from blood, sampled in a trial of the OX40 agonist ivuxolimab. The CDR3 sequence: CASSDSGEPNQPQHF. The CDR3, as DNA: TGCGCCAGCAGCGACTCAGGGGAACCCAATCAGCCCCAGCATTTT. Filled out from reference TRBV5-1 and TRBJ1-5, the complete variable domain reads KAGVTQTPRYLIKTRGQQVTLSCSPISGHRSVSWYQQTPGQGLQFLFEYFSETQRNKGNFPGRFSGRQFSNSRSEMNVSTLELGDSALYLCASSDSGEPNQPQHFGDGTRLSIL.